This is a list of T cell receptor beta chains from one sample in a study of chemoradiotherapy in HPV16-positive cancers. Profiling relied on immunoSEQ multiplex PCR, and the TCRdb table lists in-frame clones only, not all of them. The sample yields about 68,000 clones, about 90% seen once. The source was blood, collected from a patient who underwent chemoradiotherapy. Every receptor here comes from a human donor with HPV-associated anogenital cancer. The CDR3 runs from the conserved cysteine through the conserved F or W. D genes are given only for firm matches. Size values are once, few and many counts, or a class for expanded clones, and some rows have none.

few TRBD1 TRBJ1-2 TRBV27 CASSGTGAFYGYTF TGTGCCAGCAGCGGGACAGGGGCATTCTATGGCTACACCTTC
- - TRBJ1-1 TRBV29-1 CSVEVLNTEAFF TGCAGCGTTGAAGTACTGAACACTGAAGCTTTCTTT
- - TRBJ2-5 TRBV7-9 CASSLTWAETQYF TGTGCCAGCAGCTTAACATGGGCAGAGACCCAGTACTTC
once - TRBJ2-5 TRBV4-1 CASSQDRETQYF TGCGCCAGCAGCCAAGATAGGGAGACCCAGTACTTC
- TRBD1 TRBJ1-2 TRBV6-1 CASSDGQGARGYTF TGTGCCAGCAGTGACGGGCAGGGGGCGCGTGGCTACACCTTC
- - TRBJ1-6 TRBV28 CASSPGTAYNSPLHF TGTGCCAGCAGTCCTGGGACCGCCTATAATTCACCCCTCCACTTT
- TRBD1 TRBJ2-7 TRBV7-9 CASSYLQTGGDYEQYF TGTGCCAGCAGTTACCTCCAAACAGGGGGAGACTACGAGCAGTACTTC
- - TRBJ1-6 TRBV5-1 CASSLEVPNNSPLHF TGCGCCAGCAGCTTGGAAGTGCCTAATAATTCACCCCTCCACTTT
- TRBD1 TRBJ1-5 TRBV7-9 CASSPGTVNQPQHF TGTGCCAGCAGCCCCGGGACAGTCAATCAGCCCCAGCATTTT
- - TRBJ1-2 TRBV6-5 CASSFATGFYGYTF TGTGCCAGCAGTTTCGCTACAGGATTCTATGGCTACACCTTC
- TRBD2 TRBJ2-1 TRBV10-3 CAISESSPSGIYNEQFF TGTGCCATCAGTGAGTCGTCGCCTAGCGGGATATACAATGAGCAGTTCTTC
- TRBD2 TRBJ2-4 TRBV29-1 CSVTAGISKNIQYF TGCAGCGTGACAGCGGGGATCTCCAAAAACATTCAGTACTTC
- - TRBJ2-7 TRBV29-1 CSVEGKTYGDYEQYF TGCAGCGTTGAAGGAAAGACCTACGGGGACTACGAGCAGTACTTC
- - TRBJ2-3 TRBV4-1 CASLQGKTSTDTQYF TGCGCCAGCCTCCAGGGGAAAACTAGCACAGATACGCAGTATTTT
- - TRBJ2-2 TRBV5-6 CASSLAPFLRTGELFF TGTGCCAGCAGCTTGGCCCCCTTTTTGAGAACCGGGGAGCTGTTTTTT
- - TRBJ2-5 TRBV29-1 CSVAVTQETQYF TGCAGCGTTGCGGTGACCCAAGAGACCCAGTACTTC
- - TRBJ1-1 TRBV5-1 CASSPWGTVNTEAFF TGCGCCAGCAGCCCTTGGGGGACCGTGAACACTGAAGCTTTCTTT
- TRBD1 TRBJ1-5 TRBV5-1 CASSLEGGIQPQHF TGCGCCAGCAGCTTGGAAGGGGGCATTCAGCCCCAGCATTTT
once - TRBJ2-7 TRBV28 CASSALEGKSLWEQYF TGTGCCAGCAGCGCCTTGGAGGGAAAATCTCTTTGGGAGCAGTACTTC
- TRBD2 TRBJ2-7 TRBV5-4 CASSRGGYYEQYF TGTGCCAGCAGTCGGGGGGGCTACTACGAGCAGTACTTC
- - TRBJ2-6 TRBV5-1 CASSTEFSGANVLTF TGCGCCAGCAGCACCGAATTCTCTGGGGCCAACGTCCTGACTTTC
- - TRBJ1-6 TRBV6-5 CASSYVREYSPLHF TGTGCCAGCAGTTACGTCAGGGAATATTCACCCCTCCACTTT
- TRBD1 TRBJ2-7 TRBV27 CASSSGTGEVKQYF TGTGCCAGCAGTTCGGGGACAGGGGAGGTTAAGCAGTACTTC
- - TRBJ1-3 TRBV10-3 CATLKSQGQVGNTIYF TGTGCCACCCTCAAGTCCCAGGGTCAAGTAGGAAACACCATATATTTT
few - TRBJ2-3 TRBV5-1 CASSLDGGGTDTQYF TGCGCCAGCAGCTTGGACGGGGGTGGGACAGATACGCAGTATTTT
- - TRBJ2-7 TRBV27 CASSLSDSSYEQYF TGTGCCAGCAGTTTAAGTGACAGCTCCTACGAGCAGTACTTC
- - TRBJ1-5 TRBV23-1 CASSQSGTRDQPQHF TGCGCCAGCAGTCAATCGGGGACAAGAGATCAGCCCCAGCATTTT
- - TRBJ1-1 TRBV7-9 CASSTDRAVPEAFF TGTGCCAGCAGCACGGACAGAGCCGTACCTGAAGCTTTCTTT
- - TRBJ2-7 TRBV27 CASSSRGASSYEQYF TGTGCCAGCAGCTCTAGGGGGGCCAGCTCCTACGAGCAGTACTTC
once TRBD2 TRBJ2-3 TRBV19 CASSMSWEGPGTDTQYF TGTGCCAGTAGTATGTCGTGGGAGGGCCCTGGCACAGATACGCAGTATTTT
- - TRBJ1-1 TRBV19 CASSIYDRRTEAFF TGTGCCAGTAGTATTTACGACCGGCGGACTGAAGCTTTCTTT
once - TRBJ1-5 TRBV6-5 CASRPGAANQPQHF TGTGCCAGCAGACCCGGGGCGGCAAATCAGCCCCAGCATTTT
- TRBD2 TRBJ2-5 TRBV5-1 CASSSGLAGAIQETQYF TGCGCCAGCAGCTCGGGACTAGCGGGGGCGATACAAGAGACCCAGTACTTC
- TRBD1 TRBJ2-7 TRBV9 CASSVWTGGAYEQYF TGTGCCAGCAGCGTCTGGACAGGGGGCGCGTACGAGCAGTACTTC
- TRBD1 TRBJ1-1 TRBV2 CASTGDRVGTEAFF TGTGCCAGCACGGGGGACAGGGTAGGGACTGAAGCTTTCTTT
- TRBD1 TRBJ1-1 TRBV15 CATSRGYTGEGEAFF TGTGCCACCAGCAGAGGGTACACAGGGGAGGGTGAAGCTTTCTTT